The TCR beta chain described here comes from a study of T cell clones after liver transplantation. Study at large: In this trial, immunosuppression withdrawal was attempted within 2 years of liver transplant. Three of the eight recipients were HCV-positive; the rest had non-autoimmune, non-viral transplant indications.

The germline gives CDR1 GTSNPN, CDR2 SVGIG (reference sequence). V dropped 0 bases and J dropped 5 bases, with 25 bases sitting between them. This CDR3 has 18 amino acids. Method: immunoSEQ multiplex PCR; TCRdb's copy keeps in-frame clones and lacks some. The sample has roughly 74,000 clones; about 80% are singletons. The source was CD4+ T cells from blood, collected before liver transplant. The receptor was isolated from a human donor who received a liver transplant. The gene calls are TRBV30 and TRBJ1-2, with D uncertain. The DNA for the CDR3 is TGTGCCTGGAGTGTAATATGGGATCTCTGCACCTCTCGGTATGGCTACACCTTC. Translating it yields CAWSVIWDLCTSRYGYTF.